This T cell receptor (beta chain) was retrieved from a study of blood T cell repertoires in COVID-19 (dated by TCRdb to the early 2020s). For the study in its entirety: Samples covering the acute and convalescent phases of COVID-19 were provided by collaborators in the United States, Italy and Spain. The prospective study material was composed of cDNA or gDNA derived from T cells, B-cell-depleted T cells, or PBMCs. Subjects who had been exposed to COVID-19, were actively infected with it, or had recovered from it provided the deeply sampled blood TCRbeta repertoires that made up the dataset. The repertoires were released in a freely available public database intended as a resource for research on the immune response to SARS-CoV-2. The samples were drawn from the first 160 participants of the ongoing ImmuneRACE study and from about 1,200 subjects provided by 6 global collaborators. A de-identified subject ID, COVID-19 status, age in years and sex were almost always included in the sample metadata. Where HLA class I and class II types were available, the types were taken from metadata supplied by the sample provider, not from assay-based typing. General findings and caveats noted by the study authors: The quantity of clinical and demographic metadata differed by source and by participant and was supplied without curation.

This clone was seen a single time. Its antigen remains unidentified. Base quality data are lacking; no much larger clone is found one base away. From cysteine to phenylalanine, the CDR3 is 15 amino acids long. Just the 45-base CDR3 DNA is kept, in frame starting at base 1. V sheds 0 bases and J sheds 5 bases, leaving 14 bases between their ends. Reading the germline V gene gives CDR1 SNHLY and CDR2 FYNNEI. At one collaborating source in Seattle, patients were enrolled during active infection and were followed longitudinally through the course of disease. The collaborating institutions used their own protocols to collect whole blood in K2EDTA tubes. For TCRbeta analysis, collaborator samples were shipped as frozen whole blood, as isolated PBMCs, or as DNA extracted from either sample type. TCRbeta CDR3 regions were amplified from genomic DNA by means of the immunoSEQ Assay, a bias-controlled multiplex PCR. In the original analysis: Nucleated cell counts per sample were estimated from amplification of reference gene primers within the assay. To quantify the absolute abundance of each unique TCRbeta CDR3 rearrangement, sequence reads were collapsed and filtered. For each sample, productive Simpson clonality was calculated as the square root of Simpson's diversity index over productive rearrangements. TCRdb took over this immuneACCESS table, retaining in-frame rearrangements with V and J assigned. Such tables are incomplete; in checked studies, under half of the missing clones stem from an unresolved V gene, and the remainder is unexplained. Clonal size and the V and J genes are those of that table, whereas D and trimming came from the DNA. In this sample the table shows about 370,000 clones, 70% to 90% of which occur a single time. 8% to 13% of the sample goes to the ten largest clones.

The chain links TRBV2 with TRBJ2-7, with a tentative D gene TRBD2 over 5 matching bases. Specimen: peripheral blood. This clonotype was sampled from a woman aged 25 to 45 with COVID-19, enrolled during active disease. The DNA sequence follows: TGTGCCAGCAGTGAAGCGGCTCTCCTAGCACACGAGCAGTACTTC. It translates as CASSEAALLAHEQYF.